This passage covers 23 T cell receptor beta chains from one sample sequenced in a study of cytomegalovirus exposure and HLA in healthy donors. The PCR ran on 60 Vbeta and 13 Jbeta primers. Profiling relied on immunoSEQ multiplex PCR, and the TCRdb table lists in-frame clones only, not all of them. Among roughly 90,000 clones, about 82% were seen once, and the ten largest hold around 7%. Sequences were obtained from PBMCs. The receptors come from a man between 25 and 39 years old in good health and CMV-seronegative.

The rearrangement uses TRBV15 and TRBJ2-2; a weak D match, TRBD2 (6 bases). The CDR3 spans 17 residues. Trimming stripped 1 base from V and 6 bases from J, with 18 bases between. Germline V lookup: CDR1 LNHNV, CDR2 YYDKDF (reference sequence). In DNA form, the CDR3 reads TGTGCCACCAGCAGAGGCCCGGTGGGGGGAGAGTCCGGGGAGCTGTTTTTT. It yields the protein CATSRGPVGGESGELFF.

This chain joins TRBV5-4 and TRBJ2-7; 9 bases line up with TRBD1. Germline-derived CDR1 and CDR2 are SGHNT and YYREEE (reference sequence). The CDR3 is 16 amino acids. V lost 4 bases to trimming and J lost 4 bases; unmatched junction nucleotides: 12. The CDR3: CASSNGGGDRVYEQYF. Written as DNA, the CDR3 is TGTGCCAGCAGCAACGGAGGCGGGGACAGGGTATACGAGCAGTACTTC.

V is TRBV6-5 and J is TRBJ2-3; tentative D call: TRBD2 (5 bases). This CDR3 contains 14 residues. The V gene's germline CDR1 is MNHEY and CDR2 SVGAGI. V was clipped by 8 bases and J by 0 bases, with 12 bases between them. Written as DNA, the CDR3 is TGTGCCAGCCAAAGGTCGGGGAGCACAGATACGCAGTATTTT. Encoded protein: CASQRSGSTDTQYF.

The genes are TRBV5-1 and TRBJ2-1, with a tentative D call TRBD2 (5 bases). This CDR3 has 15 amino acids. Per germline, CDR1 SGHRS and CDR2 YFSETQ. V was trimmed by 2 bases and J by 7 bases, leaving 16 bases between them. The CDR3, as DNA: TGCGCCAGCAGCTTCTTCCAGTCCGGAGGAAATGAGCAGTTCTTC. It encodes CASSFFQSGGNEQFF.

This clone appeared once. The chain's CDR3 is CASSMKEDGPYGYTF. In DNA form, the CDR3 reads TGTGCCAGTAGTATGAAGGAGGACGGACCTTATGGCTACACCTTC. The chain carries TRBV19 and TRBJ1-2; the D is unclear. V lost 3 bases and J lost 5, with 16 bases in between. The V gene's germline CDR1 is LNHDA and CDR2 SQIVND (reference sequence). There are 15 residues in the CDR3.

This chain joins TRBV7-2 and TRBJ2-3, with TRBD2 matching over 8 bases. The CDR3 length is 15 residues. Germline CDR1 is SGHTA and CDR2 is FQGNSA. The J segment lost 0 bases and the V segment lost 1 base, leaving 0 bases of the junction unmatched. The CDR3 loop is CASSLGLASTDTQYF. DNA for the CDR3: TGTGCCAGCAGCTTAGGACTAGCGAGCACAGATACGCAGTATTTT.

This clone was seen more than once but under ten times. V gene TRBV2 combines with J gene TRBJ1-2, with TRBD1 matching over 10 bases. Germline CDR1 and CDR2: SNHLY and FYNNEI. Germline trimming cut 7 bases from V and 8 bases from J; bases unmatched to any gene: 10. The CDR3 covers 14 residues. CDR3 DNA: TGTGCCAGCAACCGATTGGGACAGGGGCGCGGCTACACCTTC. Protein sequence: CASNRLGQGRGYTF.

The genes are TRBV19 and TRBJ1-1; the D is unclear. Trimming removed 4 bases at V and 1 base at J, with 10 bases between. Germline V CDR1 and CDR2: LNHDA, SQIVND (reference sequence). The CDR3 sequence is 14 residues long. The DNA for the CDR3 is TGTGCCAGTAGTACGTCTCACGGGAACACTGAAGCTTTCTTT. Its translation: CASSTSHGNTEAFF.

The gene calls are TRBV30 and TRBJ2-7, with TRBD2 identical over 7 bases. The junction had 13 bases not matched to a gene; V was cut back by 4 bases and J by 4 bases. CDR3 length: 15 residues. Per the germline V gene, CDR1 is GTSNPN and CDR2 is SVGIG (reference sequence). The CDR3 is CAWTAAGRGVYEQYF. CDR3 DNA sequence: TGTGCCTGGACCGCAGCGGGACGGGGGGTTTACGAGCAGTACTTC.

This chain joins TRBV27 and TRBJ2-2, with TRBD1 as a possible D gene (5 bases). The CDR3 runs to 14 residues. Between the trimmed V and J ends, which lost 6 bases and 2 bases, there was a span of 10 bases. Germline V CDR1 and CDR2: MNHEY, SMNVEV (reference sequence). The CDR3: CASRRTRNTGELFF. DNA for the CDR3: TGTGCCAGCAGGAGGACAAGAAACACCGGGGAGCTGTTTTTT.

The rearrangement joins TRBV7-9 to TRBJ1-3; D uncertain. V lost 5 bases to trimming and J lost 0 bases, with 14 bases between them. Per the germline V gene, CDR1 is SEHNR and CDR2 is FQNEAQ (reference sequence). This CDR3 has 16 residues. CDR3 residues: CASSPQGGPSGNTIYF. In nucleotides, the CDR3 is TGTGCCAGCAGCCCGCAAGGAGGGCCCTCTGGAAACACCATATATTTT. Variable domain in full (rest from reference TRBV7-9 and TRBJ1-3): DTGVSQNPRHKITKRGQNVTFRCDPISEHNRLYWYRQTLGQGPEFLTYFQNEAQLEKSRLLSDRFSAERPKGSFSTLEIQRTEQGDSAMYLCASSPQGGPSGNTIYFGEGSWLTVV.

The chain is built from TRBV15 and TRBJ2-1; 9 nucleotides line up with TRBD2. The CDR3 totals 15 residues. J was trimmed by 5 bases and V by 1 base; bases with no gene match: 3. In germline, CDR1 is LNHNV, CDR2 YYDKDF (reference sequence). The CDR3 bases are TGTGCCACCAGCAGAGTAATAGCGGGAGACAATGAGCAGTTCTTC. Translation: CATSRVIAGDNEQFF.

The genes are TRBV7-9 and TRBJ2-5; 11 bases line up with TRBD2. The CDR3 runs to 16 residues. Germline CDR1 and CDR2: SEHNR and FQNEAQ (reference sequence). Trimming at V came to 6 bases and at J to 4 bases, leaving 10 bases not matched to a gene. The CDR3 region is CASRNGTSGRGETQYF. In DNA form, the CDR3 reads TGTGCCAGCAGAAACGGGACTAGCGGTAGGGGAGAGACCCAGTACTTC.

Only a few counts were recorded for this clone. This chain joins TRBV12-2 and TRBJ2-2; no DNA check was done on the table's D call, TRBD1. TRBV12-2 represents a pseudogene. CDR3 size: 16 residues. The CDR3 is CASRCWTGSNTGELFF. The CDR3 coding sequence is TGTGCAAGTCGATGCTGGACAGGTTCGAACACCGGGGAGCTGTTTTTT.

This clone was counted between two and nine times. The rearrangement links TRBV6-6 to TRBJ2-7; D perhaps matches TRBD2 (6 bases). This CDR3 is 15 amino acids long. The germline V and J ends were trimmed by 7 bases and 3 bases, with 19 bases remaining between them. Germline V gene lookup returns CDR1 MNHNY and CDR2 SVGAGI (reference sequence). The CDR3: CASNTPSGERYEQYF. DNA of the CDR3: TGTGCCAGCAATACTCCTTCGGGGGAGCGCTACGAGCAGTACTTC.

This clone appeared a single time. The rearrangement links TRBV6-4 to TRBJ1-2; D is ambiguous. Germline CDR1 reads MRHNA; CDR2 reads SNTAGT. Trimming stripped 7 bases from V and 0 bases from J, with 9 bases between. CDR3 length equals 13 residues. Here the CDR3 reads CASTTEANYGYTF. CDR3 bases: TGTGCCAGCACTACTGAGGCTAACTATGGCTACACCTTC.

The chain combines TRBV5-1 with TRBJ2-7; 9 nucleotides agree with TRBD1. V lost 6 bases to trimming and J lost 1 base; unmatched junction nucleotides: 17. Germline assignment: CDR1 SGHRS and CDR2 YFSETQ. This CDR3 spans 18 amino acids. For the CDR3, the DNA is TGCGCCAGCAATCCCGGGACAGGGTTGAACGGGATTTCCTACGAGCAGTACTTC. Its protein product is CASNPGTGLNGISYEQYF.

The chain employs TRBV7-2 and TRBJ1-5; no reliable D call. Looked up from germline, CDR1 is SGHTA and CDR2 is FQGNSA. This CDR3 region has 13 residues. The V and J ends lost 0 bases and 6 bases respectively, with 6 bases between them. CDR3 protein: CASSLAPGQPQHF. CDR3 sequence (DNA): TGTGCCAGCAGCTTAGCTCCGGGTCAGCCCCAGCATTTT.

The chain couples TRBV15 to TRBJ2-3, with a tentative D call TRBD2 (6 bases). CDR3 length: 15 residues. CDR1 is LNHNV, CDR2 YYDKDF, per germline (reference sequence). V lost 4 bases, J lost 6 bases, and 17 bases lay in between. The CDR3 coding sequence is TGTGCCACCAGCACTCCGGGACTCCCTCACGATACGCAGTATTTT. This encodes CATSTPGLPHDTQYF.

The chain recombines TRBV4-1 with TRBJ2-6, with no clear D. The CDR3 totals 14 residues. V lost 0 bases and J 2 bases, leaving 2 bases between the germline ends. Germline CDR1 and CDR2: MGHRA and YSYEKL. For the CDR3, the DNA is TGCGCCAGCAGCCAAGATACTGGGGCCAACGTCCTGACTTTC. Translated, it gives CASSQDTGANVLTF.

The CDR3 DNA follows: TGTGCCAGCAGCTTCGACAGGGATTACTATGGCTACACCTTC. This sequence encodes CASSFDRDYYGYTF. The chain has TRBV5-8 and TRBJ1-2, with 7 nucleotides matching TRBD1. In germline, CDR1 is SGHTS, CDR2 YDEGEE. This CDR3 region has 14 residues. The J segment lost 3 bases and the V segment lost 2 bases, leaving 4 bases of the junction unmatched.

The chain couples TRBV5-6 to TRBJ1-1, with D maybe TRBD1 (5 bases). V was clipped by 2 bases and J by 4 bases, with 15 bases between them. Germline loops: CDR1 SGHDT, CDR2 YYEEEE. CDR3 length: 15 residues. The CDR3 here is CASSLGGYGGTEAFF. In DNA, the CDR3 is TGTGCCAGCAGCTTAGGTGGTTACGGGGGCACTGAAGCTTTCTTT.

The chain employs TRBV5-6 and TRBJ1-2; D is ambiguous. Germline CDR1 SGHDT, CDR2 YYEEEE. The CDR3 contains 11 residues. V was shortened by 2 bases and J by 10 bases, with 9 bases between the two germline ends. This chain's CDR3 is CASSFNDYYTF. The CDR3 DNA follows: TGTGCCAGCAGCTTTAATGACTACTACACCTTC.